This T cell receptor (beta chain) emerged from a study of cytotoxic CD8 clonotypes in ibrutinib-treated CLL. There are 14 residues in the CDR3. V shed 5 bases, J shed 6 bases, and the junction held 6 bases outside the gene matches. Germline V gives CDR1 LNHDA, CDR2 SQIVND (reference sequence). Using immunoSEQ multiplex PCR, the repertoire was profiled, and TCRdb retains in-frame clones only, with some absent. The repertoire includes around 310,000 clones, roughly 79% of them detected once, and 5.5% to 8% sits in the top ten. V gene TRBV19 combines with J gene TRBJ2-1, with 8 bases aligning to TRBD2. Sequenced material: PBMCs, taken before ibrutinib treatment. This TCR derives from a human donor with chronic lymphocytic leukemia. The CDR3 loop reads CASSLPGGRNEQFF. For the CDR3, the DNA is TGTGCCAGTAGTCTCCCGGGGGGGCGCAATGAGCAGTTCTTC.